This is a list of T cell receptor beta chains from one sample in a study of Ad26.COV2.S vaccination and SARS-CoV-2 variants. TCRdb keeps only in-frame clones here, not all; method: immunoSEQ multiplex PCR. The data contain 300,000 to 350,000 clones, around four fifths of them singletons. Specimen: peripheral blood, collected in a trial of Ad26.COV2.S vaccine versus placebo. The receptor source for this set is a person between 18 and 60 years old who received the Ad26.COV2.S COVID-19 vaccine or a placebo. The CDR3 runs from the conserved cysteine through the conserved F or W. A D gene is named only where the DNA matches it firmly. Expanded clones are given a class, and other clones once, few, many or no size at all.

CDR3aa | CDR3nt | len | v_gene | d_gene | abundance | j_gene
CASSLESVWRGKLFF | TGTGCCAGCAGCTTAGAATCCGTGTGGCGAGGAAAACTGTTTTTT | 15 | TRBV11-2 | - | - | TRBJ1-4
CASSYASDRGQGGYTF | TGTGCCAGCAGTTATGCATCAGACCGGGGGCAGGGGGGCTACACCTTC | 16 | TRBV3-1/TRBV3-2 | - | - | TRBJ1-2
CAISESGQRNTEAFF | TGTGCCATCAGTGAGTCGGGACAGCGGAACACTGAAGCTTTCTTT | 15 | TRBV10-3 | TRBD1 | - | TRBJ1-1
CATSDQDRAYGYTF | TGTGCCACCAGTGACCAGGACAGGGCCTATGGCTACACCTTC | 14 | TRBV24-1 | TRBD1 | - | TRBJ1-2
CSASGGGETQYF | TGCAGTGCTAGTGGGGGCGGAGAGACCCAGTACTTC | 12 | TRBV20-1 | - | few | TRBJ2-5
CASSVPGTGGPTEAFF | TGTGCCAGCAGTGTCCCCGGGACAGGGGGCCCCACTGAAGCTTTCTTT | 16 | TRBV25-1 | TRBD1 | - | TRBJ1-1
CASSLSRGVATKISTQYF | TGTGCCAGCTCACTCTCACGGGGGGTCGCGACGAAGATCAGTACGCAGTATTTT | 18 | TRBV18 | TRBD2 | - | TRBJ2-3
CASSVGPGPLNTEAFF | TGTGCCAGCAGCGTAGGGCCCGGACCCCTGAACACTGAAGCTTTCTTT | 16 | TRBV9 | - | - | TRBJ1-1
CASSPLRGGAFF | TGTGCCAGCAGCCCGCTACGGGGGGGTGCTTTCTTT | 12 | TRBV3-1/TRBV3-2 | - | few | TRBJ1-1
CASSLFLDEQFF | TGCGCCAGCAGCTTGTTCCTAGATGAGCAGTTCTTC | 12 | TRBV5-1 | - | once | TRBJ2-1
CASSLAEAGGFPSYEQYF | TGTGCCAGCAGCTTGGCCGAGGCAGGGGGCTTTCCCTCCTACGAGCAGTACTTC | 18 | TRBV5-4 | TRBD1 | - | TRBJ2-7
CASSSGPPQETQYF | TGCGCCAGCAGCTCAGGACCGCCTCAAGAGACCCAGTACTTC | 14 | TRBV5-1 | - | - | TRBJ2-5
CASSLGLAAQFF | TGTGCCAGCAGTTTAGGACTAGCTGCCCAGTTCTTC | 12 | TRBV28 | TRBD2 | - | TRBJ2-1
CASSYGQGARVGTDTQYF | TGCGCCAGCAGCTATGGACAGGGGGCGCGGGTGGGCACAGATACGCAGTATTTT | 18 | TRBV5-1 | TRBD1 | once | TRBJ2-3
CASSLGETRIRGQYF | TGTGCCAGCAGCTTGGGCGAGACTAGAATACGAGGGCAGTACTTC | 15 | TRBV5-4 | - | - | TRBJ2-7
CASSLLAGGMQYF | TGTGCCAGCAGTCTGCTAGCGGGGGGGATGCAGTACTTC | 13 | TRBV12-3/TRBV12-4 | TRBD2 | - | TRBJ2-7
CASSPPAGGNTDTQYF | TGTGCCAGCTCACCACCGGCGGGGGGCAACACAGATACGCAGTATTTT | 16 | TRBV18 | TRBD2 | once | TRBJ2-3
CASSIQAGGKSQPQHF | TGTGCCAGTAGTATACAAGCAGGGGGCAAGAGCCAGCCCCAGCATTTT | 16 | TRBV19 | TRBD1 | - | TRBJ1-5
CASSPRGDTEAFF | TGTGCCAGCTCACCGAGGGGGGACACTGAAGCTTTCTTT | 13 | TRBV18 | - | - | TRBJ1-1
CASSHGPGRNTEAFF | TGTGCCAGCAGCCACGGTCCAGGGAGGAACACTGAAGCTTTCTTT | 15 | TRBV7-2 | - | - | TRBJ1-1
CASSEGGRGPEQYF | TGTGCCAGCTCAGAAGGTGGCAGGGGGCCCGAGCAGTACTTC | 14 | TRBV18 | TRBD1 | - | TRBJ2-7
CASSLFEGVSLSNEQYF | TGTGCCAGCAGCTTATTCGAGGGCGTAAGTTTATCGAACGAGCAGTACTTC | 17 | TRBV7-3 | - | - | TRBJ2-7
CASSTGVNEQFF | TGTGCCAGCAGCACAGGGGTCAATGAGCAGTTCTTC | 12 | TRBV5-5 | TRBD1 | - | TRBJ2-1
CASSNVHPGQGASLGEKLFF | TGTGCCAGCAGCAATGTACATCCGGGACAGGGTGCGTCTTTAGGTGAAAAACTGTTTTTT | 20 | TRBV3-1/TRBV3-2 | TRBD1 | - | TRBJ1-4
CASSYQTGPSSYEQYF | TGTGCCAGCAGCTACCAGACAGGGCCAAGCTCCTACGAGCAGTACTTC | 16 | TRBV7-2 | TRBD1 | - | TRBJ2-7
CASSLQGMEDTQYF | TGTGCCAGCAGCTTACAGGGGATGGAAGATACGCAGTATTTT | 14 | TRBV7-3 | - | - | TRBJ2-3
CASSFLGTGGTDTQYF | TGCGCCAGCAGCTTCCTGGGGACAGGGGGCACAGATACGCAGTATTTT | 16 | TRBV5-1 | TRBD1 | - | TRBJ2-3
CASSSQQNEKLFF | TGTGCCAGCAGCAGCCAGCAGAATGAAAAACTGTTTTTT | 13 | TRBV28 | - | - | TRBJ1-4
CASRSSTGAPTYEQYF | TGTGCCAGCAGATCATCGACAGGGGCCCCTACCTACGAGCAGTACTTC | 16 | TRBV7-9 | TRBD1 | - | TRBJ2-7
CASTGSQETQYF | TGTGCCAGCACGGGATCCCAAGAGACCCAGTACTTC | 12 | TRBV2 | - | - | TRBJ2-5
CASSFDGDIRETQYF | TGTGCCAGCAGTTTTGACGGCGACATACGTGAGACCCAGTACTTC | 15 | TRBV28 | - | - | TRBJ2-5
CASYTWDRRNTEAFF | TGTGCCAGCTATACATGGGACAGGAGGAACACTGAAGCTTTCTTT | 15 | TRBV2 | TRBD1 | - | TRBJ1-1
CASSLEQGPYNEQFF | TGCGCCAGCAGCTTGGAACAGGGACCTTACAATGAGCAGTTCTTC | 15 | TRBV5-1 | - | - | TRBJ2-1
CASSPLAPSSYNEQFF | TGTGCCAGCTCACCCCTAGCCCCCTCTAGCTACAATGAGCAGTTCTTC | 16 | TRBV18 | - | - | TRBJ2-1
CASSPGLATDTQYF | TGCGCCAGCAGCCCCGGACTAGCGACAGATACGCAGTATTTT | 14 | TRBV5-1 | TRBD2 | - | TRBJ2-3
CASRGGGGIQPQHF | TGTGCCAGCAGGGGGGGTGGGGGAATTCAGCCCCAGCATTTT | 14 | TRBV28 | - | once | TRBJ1-5
CASSSIEGANTEAFF | TGTGCCAGCAGCTCTATAGAAGGGGCCAACACTGAAGCTTTCTTT | 15 | TRBV7-7 | - | - | TRBJ1-1
CASSKGLAHYEQYF | TGTGCCAGCAGCAAGGGACTAGCTCACTACGAGCAGTACTTC | 14 | TRBV7-9 | TRBD2 | few | TRBJ2-7
CASSLAGGGYTF | TGTGCCAGCAGCTTAGCCGGGGGCGGCTACACCTTC | 12 | TRBV7-8 | - | - | TRBJ1-2
CASSLEGLYEQYF | TGTGCCAGCAGCTTAGAAGGGCTTTACGAGCAGTACTTC | 13 | TRBV11-3 | - | - | TRBJ2-7
CASSRSSSPYEQYF | TGTGCCAGCAGCAGGTCCTCCAGCCCCTACGAGCAGTACTTC | 14 | TRBV5-5 | - | - | TRBJ2-7
CASSQTGSNEKLFF | TGTGCCAGCAGTCAGACAGGGTCTAATGAAAAACTGTTTTTT | 14 | TRBV28 | TRBD1 | once | TRBJ1-4
CASSVVSGAHEQYF | TGTGCCAGCAGCGTAGTTTCCGGGGCCCACGAGCAGTACTTC | 14 | TRBV9 | - | - | TRBJ2-7
CASSQEPTPGTGKKLFF | TGCGCCAGCAGCCAAGAGCCCACACCGGGGACAGGGAAGAAACTGTTTTTT | 17 | TRBV4-1 | TRBD1 | - | TRBJ1-4
CASSLGSQGEEQYF | TGTGCCAGCAGCTTAGGTTCACAGGGGGAAGAGCAGTACTTC | 14 | TRBV7-9 | TRBD1 | - | TRBJ2-7
CASTIGGSGGAGETQYF | TGTGCCAGCACCATTGGGGGTAGCGGGGGGGCCGGAGAGACCCAGTACTTC | 17 | TRBV5-4 | TRBD2 | - | TRBJ2-5
CASSEGIALAKNIQYF | TGCGCCAGCAGTGAAGGGATAGCACTAGCCAAAAACATTCAGTACTTC | 16 | TRBV10-1 | - | - | TRBJ2-4
CASSGVAQGVSGNTIYF | TGTGCCAGCAGTGGCGTGGCACAGGGGGTATCTGGAAACACCATATATTTT | 17 | TRBV6-1 | TRBD1 | - | TRBJ1-3
CAWSRPWAMDSPLHF | TGTGCCTGGAGTAGGCCGTGGGCAATGGATTCACCCCTCCACTTT | 15 | TRBV30 | - | - | TRBJ1-6